This record looks at one T cell receptor (beta chain) sequence and its context. The data were obtained in a study of blood T cell repertoires in COVID-19. About the research overall: The origin of the acute and convalescent COVID-19 samples was the United States, Italy and Spain. In each case, the material was cDNA or gDNA derived from T cells, B-cell-depleted T cells, or PBMCs.

Source study methods: Estimation of nucleated cell counts relied on the amplification of reference gene primers. Profiling relied on immunoSEQ multiplex PCR, and the TCRdb table lists in-frame clones only, not all of them. V and J calls and clone size come straight from that table; D and trimming were deduced from the DNA. The table includes some 270,000 clones, around 89% detected once. The V end lost 1 base, the J end lost 4 bases, and 4 bases lay between the germline ends. This CDR3 comprises 13 residues. Sequencing used peripheral blood. V usage is TRBV12-3 or TRBV12-4 and J usage is TRBJ2-2; D not resolved. This receptor was taken from a man aged 25-45 years with acute or convalescent COVID-19. Here the CDR3 DNA reads TGTGCCAGCAGTTTAGGCGGCACCGGGGAGCTGTTTTTT. This gives the protein CASSLGGTGELFF.